The clone carrying this T cell receptor (beta chain) was counted only a few times. The CDR3 totals 10 residues. Germline V CDR1 and CDR2: SNHLY, FYNNEI. With a J-beta primer mix and a sample-barcoded 5' primer, a second PCR ran roughly 7 to 11 cycles. One entry per CDR3 protein results from TCRdb running MiXCR on the 5' RACE reads. This table holds approximately 600,000 distinct CDR3 sequences, roughly 53% found once. The record originates from a study of blood T cells in healthy people across ages. Material: blood. This sequence originates from a man aged 60 to 69 in good health. This chain links TRBV2 with TRBJ2-5; D remains ambiguous. Matching the DNA end better, TRBJ2-7 makes the J call doubtful. The CDR3, as DNA: TGTGCCAGCGCTAGCTACGAGCAGTACTTC. As protein: CASASYEQYF.